The rows below give T cell receptor beta chains drawn from one sample of a study of cytomegalovirus exposure and HLA in healthy donors. Method: immunoSEQ multiplex PCR; TCRdb's copy keeps in-frame clones and lacks some. The sample contains roughly 160,000 clones, around 69% of which appear only once. Material: PBMCs. These receptors originate from a woman in her twenties or thirties in good health and CMV-seronegative. Both conserved end residues are part of each CDR3. A D gene is named only where the DNA matches it firmly. Size is stated for part of the rows, as once, few or many counts, or as a class when the clone is expanded.

>NA|TRBJ2-7|TRBD2|TRBV18
CASSPAPGLDTYEQYF
TGTGCCAGCTCACCGGCTCCGGGACTAGACACCTACGAGCAGTACTTC
>NA|TRBJ2-2|TRBD1|TRBV10-3
CAISVRGLNTGELFF
TGTGCCATCAGTGTAAGGGGGCTGAACACCGGGGAGCTGTTTTTT
>NA|TRBJ1-6|NA|TRBV18
CASSPRAQGDSPLHF
TGTGCCAGCTCACCTCGGGCCCAAGGGGATTCACCCCTCCACTTT
>NA|TRBJ2-7|NA|TRBV7-2
CASSPGLNWEQYF
TGTGCCAGCAGCCCCGGACTAAACTGGGAGCAGTACTTC
>NA|TRBJ2-5|NA|TRBV5-4
CASSLTPGTEETQYF
TGTGCCAGCAGCTTGACCCCCGGGACTGAAGAGACCCAGTACTTC
>NA|TRBJ2-1|TRBD2|TRBV7-9
CASSSQLAGTSNEQFF
TGTGCCAGCAGCTCCCAACTAGCGGGAACAAGCAATGAGCAGTTCTTC
>NA|TRBJ1-5|NA|TRBV7-2
CASSLEGTSGRQPQHF
TGTGCCAGCAGCTTAGAAGGGACATCCGGAAGGCAGCCCCAGCATTTT
>NA|TRBJ1-5|NA|TRBV2
CASSEYASRVSNQPQHF
TGTGCCAGCAGTGAATACGCCAGTCGGGTTAGCAATCAGCCCCAGCATTTT
>few|TRBJ2-7|TRBD1|TRBV7-2
CASSLAGTGIHEQYF
TGTGCCAGCAGCTTAGCCGGGACAGGGATCCACGAGCAGTACTTC
>NA|TRBJ1-5|NA|TRBV7-2
CASSLSGAKDQPQHF
TGTGCCAGCAGCTTATCAGGGGCGAAGGATCAGCCCCAGCATTTT
>NA|TRBJ1-2|TRBD1|TRBV9
CASSPGTGPNYGYTF
TGTGCCAGCAGCCCGGGGACAGGGCCTAACTATGGCTACACCTTC
>NA|TRBJ2-2|NA|TRBV21-1
CASGVTSTGELFF
TGTGCCAGCGGCGTGACATCCACCGGGGAGCTGTTTTTT
>NA|TRBJ2-6|TRBD1|TRBV7-9
CASSREGAGANVLTF
TGTGCCAGCAGCCGAGAGGGGGCCGGGGCCAACGTCCTGACTTTC
>once|TRBJ2-3|NA|TRBV2
CASWGRADTQYF
TGTGCCAGCTGGGGCAGGGCAGATACGCAGTATTTT
>many|TRBJ2-7|TRBD2|TRBV4-2
CASSQDTWGRGAVEQYF
TGTGCCAGCAGCCAAGATACCTGGGGGCGGGGGGCTGTAGAGCAGTACTTC
>NA|TRBJ2-5|TRBD2|TRBV9
CASSVVGGAAQETQYF
TGTGCCAGCAGCGTTGTGGGAGGGGCCGCACAAGAGACCCAGTACTTC
>NA|TRBJ1-4|NA|TRBV7-9
CASSLDSWKEATNEKLFF
TGTGCCAGCAGCTTAGACTCCTGGAAAGAGGCCACTAATGAAAAACTGTTTTTT
>few|TRBJ1-1|NA|TRBV4-1
CASSQERVGGRDTEAFF
TGCGCCAGCAGCCAAGAAAGGGTAGGAGGTCGGGACACTGAAGCTTTCTTT
>NA|TRBJ2-1|NA|TRBV5-5
CASSSRNEQFF
TGTGCCAGCAGCTCTCGTAATGAGCAGTTCTTC
>few|TRBJ1-1|TRBD1|TRBV29-1
CSSHRGQNTEAFF
TGCAGCTCTCACAGGGGGCAGAACACTGAAGCTTTCTTT
>NA|TRBJ2-5|NA|TRBV14
CASSPSTIWQTQYF
TGTGCCAGCAGCCCTAGTACGATTTGGCAGACCCAGTACTTC
>few|TRBJ2-2|NA|TRBV7-2
CASSLQGLNTGELFF
TGTGCCAGCAGCTTACAGGGTCTGAACACCGGGGAGCTGTTTTTT
>NA|TRBJ1-4|NA|TRBV4-1
CASSQGTSNEKLFF
TGCGCCAGCAGCCAAGGGACAAGTAATGAAAAACTGTTTTTT
>NA|TRBJ2-1|NA|TRBV5-6
CASSRDSEQFF
TGTGCCAGCAGCCGTGACAGCGAGCAGTTCTTC
>NA|TRBJ2-1|NA|TRBV5-1
CASSLMEIAGGEQFF
TGCGCCAGCAGCTTGATGGAGATCGCCGGGGGTGAGCAGTTCTTC
>few|TRBJ2-7|TRBD1|TRBV7-2
CASSRSGTGSYEQYF
TGTGCCAGCAGCAGATCCGGGACAGGAAGCTACGAGCAGTACTTC
>NA|TRBJ2-1|NA|TRBV15
CATSRDYAGTYNEQFF
TGTGCCACCAGCAGAGATTACGCGGGAACCTACAATGAGCAGTTCTTC
>NA|TRBJ2-7|TRBD2|TRBV7-9
CASSLVGAGGPSYEQYF
TGTGCCAGCAGCTTAGTGGGGGCGGGAGGGCCATCCTACGAGCAGTACTTC
>NA|TRBJ2-1|NA|TRBV20-1
CSAILYNEQFF
TGCAGTGCTATTTTATACAATGAGCAGTTCTTC
>NA|TRBJ2-3|NA|TRBV5-1
CASSLGAGSTDTQYF
TGCGCCAGCAGCTTGGGGGCTGGAAGCACAGATACGCAGTATTTT
>NA|TRBJ2-7|NA|TRBV11-2
CASSLEGQSYEQYF
TGTGCCAGCAGCTTAGAGGGGCAATCCTACGAGCAGTACTTC
>few|TRBJ1-5|NA|TRBV28
CASTAVPGSGQPQHF
TGTGCCAGCACCGCGGTGCCGGGATCGGGTCAGCCCCAGCATTTT
>NA|TRBJ2-3|TRBD2|TRBV5-1
CASSQTSGITDTQYF
TGCGCCAGCAGCCAAACTAGCGGGATTACAGATACGCAGTATTTT
>NA|TRBJ1-6|NA|TRBV6-1
CASSVEVSPLHF
TGTGCCAGCAGTGTGGAGGTGTCACCCCTCCACTTT
>few|TRBJ1-5|TRBD1|TRBV6-6
CASSNRGGQPQHF
TGTGCCAGCAGTAACAGGGGAGGTCAGCCCCAGCATTTT
>NA|TRBJ1-1|NA|TRBV7-8
CASSPRGGFNEAFF
TGTGCCAGCAGCCCCAGAGGGGGATTTAATGAAGCTTTCTTT
>once|TRBJ2-1|TRBD1|TRBV5-4
CASSSQGAGNEQFF
TGTGCCAGCAGCTCACAGGGGGCTGGCAATGAGCAGTTCTTC
>NA|TRBJ2-3|TRBD2|TRBV4-3
CASSQAVAGGPDTQYF
TGCGCCAGCAGCCAAGCGGTCGCGGGAGGGCCGGATACGCAGTATTTT
>NA|TRBJ1-6|TRBD1|TRBV4-1
CASSQVWTGGSNSPLHF
TGCGCCAGCAGCCAAGTCTGGACAGGGGGAAGTAATTCACCCCTCCACTTT
>few|TRBJ1-4|TRBD1|TRBV7-9
CASSSGQGGYEKLFF
TGTGCCAGCAGCTCGGGACAGGGAGGTTATGAAAAACTGTTTTTT
>NA|TRBJ1-4|NA|TRBV25-1
CASSERGWERQRGEKLFF
TGTGCCAGCAGTGAGAGGGGGTGGGAACGGCAACGAGGGGAAAAACTGTTTTTT
>NA|TRBJ1-5|NA|TRBV5-6
CASSPGKAEPQHF
TGTGCCAGCAGCCCCGGGAAGGCAGAGCCCCAGCATTTT
>NA|TRBJ2-2|NA|TRBV7-2
CASSLARGTGELFF
TGTGCCAGCAGCTTAGCGCGGGGTACCGGGGAGCTGTTTTTT
>NA|TRBJ2-5|NA|TRBV28
CASRPGGTETQYF
TGTGCCAGCAGACCGGGTGGAACAGAGACCCAGTACTTC
>NA|TRBJ1-5|NA|TRBV14
CASTPSRQPQHF
TGTGCCAGCACCCCAAGTAGACAGCCCCAGCATTTT
>NA|TRBJ1-2|TRBD1|TRBV15
CATGPVGTGEAGYTF
TGTGCCACCGGGCCAGTCGGGACAGGGGAGGCTGGCTACACCTTC
>NA|TRBJ1-3|NA|TRBV2
CASSEGSGNTIYF
TGTGCCAGCAGCGAGGGCTCTGGAAACACCATATATTTT
>NA|TRBJ2-7|TRBD2|TRBV2
CASSEGTSGIYEQYF
TGTGCCAGCAGTGAAGGAACGAGCGGGATATACGAGCAGTACTTC
>NA|TRBJ1-4|NA|TRBV5-4
CASRTRGGAEKLFF
TGTGCCAGCAGGACGAGGGGAGGTGCTGAAAAACTGTTTTTT
>NA|TRBJ2-1|TRBD2|TRBV4-3
CASSHGRDYPYNEQFF
TGCGCCAGCAGCCATGGCCGGGACTACCCTTACAATGAGCAGTTCTTC
>NA|TRBJ1-4|NA|TRBV7-2
CASSLGQNEKLFF
TGTGCCAGCAGCTTAGGGCAGAATGAAAAACTGTTTTTT
>NA|TRBJ2-1|NA|TRBV5-6
CASSLVAENEQFF
TGTGCCAGCAGCTTGGTGGCGGAAAATGAGCAGTTCTTC
>NA|TRBJ1-4|TRBD1|TRBV2
CASSQTGRTNEKLFF
TGTGCCAGCAGCCAGACAGGGCGGACTAATGAAAAACTGTTTTTT